This record concerns one T cell receptor (beta chain) sequence. Its specificity is not known. PCR used 60 Vbeta primers and 13 Jbeta primers. TCRdb's table, derived via immunoSEQ multiplex PCR, lists solely in-frame clones and lacks some. The sample lists some 220,000 clones, about 89% occurring once. The sample belongs to a study of cytomegalovirus exposure and HLA in healthy donors. Study in general: Falling in the Caucasian-associated ancestry cluster were 81% of under 450 genotyped donors.

Findings and limits, study-wide: Reports indicated that the classifier achieved high specificity and sensitivity in diagnosing cytomegalovirus status.

The CDR3 sequence is 17 residues long. Trimming pared 2 bases from V and 6 bases from J, leaving 20 bases between. CDR1 and CDR2 (germline): KGHSH, LQKENI. The sample taken for sequencing was PBMCs. The receptor's source is a woman aged 18-29 years in good health and CMV-seronegative. This chain links TRBV18 with TRBJ1-5; D remains unclear. The CDR3 loop is CASSPGLDIVIGQPQHF. Here the CDR3 DNA reads TGTGCCAGCTCACCAGGCCTCGACATAGTGATAGGTCAGCCCCAGCATTTT.